One T cell receptor (beta chain) is described in this entry. The data belong to a study of T cell responses to AZD1222 COVID-19 vaccine. There are 17 residues in the CDR3. Germline lookup yields CDR1 SGHTA and CDR2 FQGTGA. V lost 2 bases to trimming and J lost 4 bases; unmatched junction nucleotides: 7. Produced via immunoSEQ multiplex PCR; TCRdb's table is partial and in-frame only. Seen here are about 180,000 clones, around 90% observed once, and the top ten hold around 2%. This clonotype originated in an adult who received the AZD1222 COVID-19 vaccine. The sequenced sample was peripheral blood, obtained 28 days after the second AZD1222 dose. V is TRBV7-3 and J is TRBJ2-1; TRBD2 matches at 11 bases. CDR3 residues: CASSLESSGRMYNEQFF. The CDR3 DNA is TGTGCCAGCAGCTTAGAGTCTAGCGGGAGGATGTACAATGAGCAGTTCTTC.